Below are 28 T cell receptor beta chains sequenced from a single sample in a study of STAT5B mutations in CD4+ large granular lymphocyte leukemia. Repertoires were generated with immunoSEQ multiplex PCR, while TCRdb's copy carries only in-frame clones and drops some. The table lists some 20,000 clones, more than 60% of them singletons, with 0.4% to 0.45% in the top ten. The sequenced material came from CD4+ T cells from blood buffy coats. All receptors come from a human donor in good health.

This chain uses TRBV12-5 with TRBJ1-1; D remains unclear. Trimming cost V 6 bases and J 7 bases, with 9 bases left between them. The CDR3 runs to 11 residues. CDR1 is LGHNT and CDR2 is FRNRAP in the germline V gene. The CDR3 region has the DNA TGTGCTAGTGGCTACGAGGATGAAGCTTTCTTT. This encodes CASGYEDEAFF.

This clone was seen a handful of times. The chain employs TRBV5-1 and TRBJ1-3; D is undetermined. The germline V gene has CDR1 SGHRS and CDR2 YFSETQ. The CDR3 is 15 residues long. Trimming removed 0 bases from V and 3 bases from J, with 10 bases in between. The CDR3 nucleotides are TGCGCCAGCAGCTTGGCCGGTGGGTTTGGAAACACCATATATTTT. Its translation: CASSLAGGFGNTIYF. The full variable domain, its missing parts supplied by reference TRBV5-1 and TRBJ1-3, is KAGVTQTPRYLIKTRGQQVTLSCSPISGHRSVSWYQQTPGQGLQFLFEYFSETQRNKGNFPGRFSGRQFSNSRSEMNVSTLELGDSALYLCASSLAGGFGNTIYFGEGSWLTVV.

V is TRBV6-5 and J is TRBJ2-5; 8 nucleotides agree with TRBD2. Germline V CDR1 and CDR2: MNHEY, SVGAGI. V was clipped by 5 bases and J by 4 bases; unmatched bases: 3. This CDR3 has 13 amino acids. In DNA, the CDR3 is TGTGCCAGCAGTCGGACTAGCTCAGAGACCCAGTACTTC. Its translation is CASSRTSSETQYF.

This sequence joins TRBV4-3 and TRBJ2-2; D is ambiguous. CDR3 length equals 16 residues. Trimming shortened V by 0 bases and J by 4 bases, and 12 bases separated the two germline ends. CDR1 and CDR2 (germline): LGHNA, YSLEER. The CDR3 nucleotides are TGCGCCAGCAGCCAAGATCCGGGTCAGGTCACCGGGGAGCTGTTTTTT. Residues: CASSQDPGQVTGELFF.

The chain uses TRBV11-2 and TRBJ2-1, with 10 bases matching TRBD2. Per the germline V gene, CDR1 is SGHAT and CDR2 is FQNNGV. CDR3 length equals 15 residues. J gave up 5 bases and V 3 bases, and 4 bases lay outside the gene matches. This chain's CDR3 is CASSLGLARDNEQFF. As DNA, the CDR3 is TGTGCCAGCAGCTTGGGACTAGCGAGAGACAATGAGCAGTTCTTC.

The V and J genes are TRBV5-1 and TRBJ2-3, with D possibly being TRBD2 (5 bases). The V end lost 2 bases, the J end lost 8 bases, and 9 bases lay between the germline ends. Germline lookup yields CDR1 SGHRS and CDR2 YFSETQ. The CDR3 extends over 12 amino acids. The CDR3 reads CASSFFAGTQYF. CDR3 nucleotides: TGCGCCAGCAGCTTTTTCGCGGGTACGCAGTATTTT. Together with reference TRBV5-1 and TRBJ2-3, the CDR3 gives the full variable domain: KAGVTQTPRYLIKTRGQQVTLSCSPISGHRSVSWYQQTPGQGLQFLFEYFSETQRNKGNFPGRFSGRQFSNSRSEMNVSTLELGDSALYLCASSFFAGTQYFGPGTRLTVL.

This chain uses TRBV28 with TRBJ2-5, with D tentatively TRBD1 (6 bases). The CDR3 totals 14 residues. With 2 bases removed from V and 5 bases from J, the gap between germline ends came to 12 bases. The germline V gene encodes CDR1 MDHEN and CDR2 SYDVKM. This CDR3 is CASSLVGARETQYF. For the CDR3, the DNA is TGTGCCAGCAGTTTAGTGGGGGCCCGGGAGACCCAGTACTTC.

This clone was detected once. In nucleotides, the CDR3 is TGTGCCAGCAGCCTCACCCGGGACGGAGGCTACAATGAGCAGTTCTTC. It translates to CASSLTRDGGYNEQFF. The chain combines TRBV5-4 with TRBJ2-1, with D perhaps assigned TRBD1 or TRBD2 (5 bases each). Trimming removed 4 bases from V and 3 bases from J, with 17 bases in between. CDR1 and CDR2 (germline): SGHNT, YYREEE (reference sequence). The CDR3 extends over 16 amino acids.

The CDR3 spells CASSLAKGASYNSPLHF. For the CDR3, the DNA is TGTGCCAGCAGCTTGGCCAAAGGGGCCTCCTATAATTCACCCCTCCACTTT. The J gene is TRBJ1-6, the V gene TRBV5-4, with TRBD1 as a possible D gene (5 bases). Trimming shortened V by 0 bases and J by 0 bases, and 10 bases separated the two germline ends. CDR3 length: 17 amino acids. Looked up from germline, CDR1 is SGHNT and CDR2 is YYREEE (reference sequence).

The genes are TRBV27 and TRBJ1-6, with a possible D match to TRBD1 (6 bases). Deletions cut 1 base from V and 5 bases from J, with 9 bases between. CDR1 is MNHEY, CDR2 SMNVEV, per germline (reference sequence). The CDR3 runs to 15 residues. The CDR3 DNA is TGTGCCAGCAGTTTATTACAGGGTAATAATTCACCCCTCCACTTT. Its translation is CASSLLQGNNSPLHF.

This chain connects TRBV29-1 to TRBJ2-1; perhaps TRBD2 as D (5 bases). CDR3 length: 14 amino acids. Trimming left V 7 bases short and J 2 bases short, with 15 bases between. The germline gives CDR1 SQVTM, CDR2 ANQGSEA. CDR3 amino acids: CSATAEVPYNEQFF. The CDR3 coding sequence is TGCAGCGCCACAGCGGAGGTCCCCTACAATGAGCAGTTCTTC.

This clone showed up just once. The chain carries TRBV27 and TRBJ2-3, with TRBD2 matching 7 bases. Germline V lookup: CDR1 MNHEY, CDR2 SMNVEV (reference sequence). After removal of 4 bases from V and 3 bases from J, the junction contained 10 bases not matched to a gene. The CDR3 consists of 16 residues. The CDR3 DNA reads as TGTGCCAGCAGTTCCCTAGCGGACCCTTGGACAGATACGCAGTATTTT. Amino acid sequence: CASSSLADPWTDTQYF.

V usage is TRBV7-2 and J usage is TRBJ1-2; maybe TRBD1 (6 bases). The CDR3 is made up of 13 amino acids. The V gene's germline CDR1 is SGHTA and CDR2 FQGNSA. Trimming removed 1 base at V and 4 bases at J, with 7 bases between. In DNA, the CDR3 is TGTGCCAGCAGCTTAGTACAGGGCTATGGCTACACCTTC. Translated, it gives CASSLVQGYGYTF.

The chain employs TRBV27 and TRBJ1-5; 7 bases line up with TRBD1. V lost 1 base to trimming and J lost 1 base; unmatched junction nucleotides: 1. Germline V CDR1 and CDR2: MNHEY, SMNVEV (reference sequence). The CDR3 totals 15 residues. The CDR3 loop is CASSLFRGSNQPQHF. In DNA form, the CDR3 reads TGTGCCAGCAGTTTATTCAGGGGGAGCAATCAGCCCCAGCATTTT.

This rearrangement joins TRBV27 to TRBJ2-7; D possibly uses TRBD1 or TRBD2 (5 bases each). This CDR3 has 14 residues. V lost 6 bases and J lost 1, with 13 bases in between. Germline-derived CDR1 and CDR2 are MNHEY and SMNVEV (reference sequence). The CDR3 reads CASRAPGSSYEQYF. DNA of the CDR3: TGTGCCAGCAGGGCTCCAGGGAGTTCCTACGAGCAGTACTTC.

This clone is a singleton in its sample. The rearrangement joins TRBV5-6 to TRBJ2-3; D not certain. V lost 2 bases and J lost 2, with 9 bases in between. The CDR3 runs 14 residues. Germline CDR1 reads SGHDT; CDR2 reads YYEEEE. Here the CDR3 reads CASSLRRITDTQYF. The CDR3 coding sequence is TGTGCCAGCAGCTTACGGCGGATCACAGATACGCAGTATTTT. Based on the CDR3 plus reference TRBV5-6 and TRBJ2-3, the full variable domain is DAGVTQSPTHLIKTRGQQVTLRCSPKSGHDTVSWYQQALGQGPQFIFQYYEEEERQRGNFPDRFSGHQFPNYSSELNVNALLLGDSALYLCASSLRRITDTQYFGPGTRLTVL.

The genes are TRBV19 and TRBJ1-1, with D unresolved. The germline CDR1 and CDR2 sequences are LNHDA and SQIVND (reference sequence). With 3 bases removed from V and 5 bases from J, the gap between germline ends came to 7 bases. The CDR3 spans 12 residues. CDR3 region: CASSIGETEAFF. The CDR3 DNA sequence: TGTGCCAGTAGTATCGGAGAAACTGAAGCTTTCTTT.

Here the CDR3 reads CASSRGRLSAGELFF. CDR3 nucleotide sequence: TGTGCCAGCTCCAGGGGGCGCCTCTCCGCCGGGGAGCTGTTTTTT. V and J are TRBV28 and TRBJ2-2, with 8 bases lining up with TRBD1. The germline gives CDR1 MDHEN, CDR2 SYDVKM. The CDR3 has 15 residues. V shed 8 bases, J shed 6 bases, and the junction held 11 bases outside the gene matches.

The chain links TRBV5-1 to TRBJ2-2; a possible D gene is TRBD1 (6 bases). V was cut by 1 base and J by 4 bases, with 11 bases left in between. The CDR3 runs to 15 residues. CDR1 is SGHRS and CDR2 is YFSETQ in the germline V gene. The CDR3 coding sequence is TGCGCCAGCAGCTTGCGTTCAGGGGCCACCGGGGAGCTGTTTTTT. Translating gives CASSLRSGATGELFF.

The CDR3 sequence is CASSVALGPSYNEQFF. The CDR3 nucleotides read TGTGCCAGCAGCGTAGCTTTGGGGCCTTCCTACAATGAGCAGTTCTTC. V gene TRBV9 combines with J gene TRBJ2-1; D may be TRBD1 (5 bases). Between the trimmed V and J ends, which lost 0 bases and 1 base, there was a span of 11 bases. The CDR3 spans 16 residues. Germline V gene lookup returns CDR1 SGDLS and CDR2 YYNGEE.

The V gene is TRBV11-3, the J gene TRBJ2-6; maybe TRBD2 (5 bases). Germline CDR1 and CDR2: SGHNT and YENEEA. This CDR3 contains 18 residues. V dropped 4 bases and J dropped 0 bases, with 16 bases sitting between them. Written as DNA, the CDR3 is TGTGCCAGCAGCTCTACGGCAGGACTCCCCTCTGGGGCCAACGTCCTGACTTTC. Encoded protein: CASSSTAGLPSGANVLTF. Variable domain in full (rest from reference TRBV11-3 and TRBJ2-6): EAGVVQSPRYKIIEKKQPVAFWCNPISGHNTLYWYLQNLGQGPELLIRYENEEAVDDSQLPKDRFSAERLKGVDSTLKIQPAELGDSAVYLCASSSTAGLPSGANVLTFGAGSRLTVL.

The chain is built from TRBV28 and TRBJ2-7; 10 bases are shared with TRBD2. CDR3 length: 14 residues. Germline loops: CDR1 MDHEN, CDR2 SYDVKM. V lost 5 bases, J lost 4 bases, and 5 bases stayed unmatched. The CDR3 loop is CASSRSGLAYEQYF. In DNA form, the CDR3 reads TGTGCCAGCAGTCGCTCGGGACTAGCGTACGAGCAGTACTTC.

The J gene is TRBJ2-7, the V gene TRBV5-1; 7 nucleotides match TRBD1. V was pared by 4 bases and J by 3 bases, with 13 bases of the junction left unmatched. In germline, CDR1 is SGHRS, CDR2 YFSETQ. This CDR3 spans 16 amino acids. CDR3 sequence (DNA): TGCGCCAGCAGCCTAGGGCGTGGGACAGAGAGCTACGAGCAGTACTTC. Its translation is CASSLGRGTESYEQYF.

The V gene is TRBV25-1, the J gene TRBJ2-2; 8 nucleotides agree with TRBD2. Per the germline V gene, CDR1 is MGHDK and CDR2 is SYGVNS. J lost 3 bases, V lost 5 bases, and 5 bases had no gene match. The CDR3 sequence is 15 residues long. DNA of the CDR3: TGTGCCAGCAGTCATACTAGCGGCGACACCGGGGAGCTGTTTTTT. Translated, it gives CASSHTSGDTGELFF.

The J gene is TRBJ2-7, the V gene TRBV6-5; 10 bases agree with TRBD2. The ends lost 1 base at V and 6 bases at J; junction bases unmatched: 6. CDR1 MNHEY and CDR2 SVGAGI come from the germline V gene. The CDR3 loop spans 15 amino acids. CDR3 nucleotides: TGTGCCAGCAGTTACTATTCTAGCGGGGGACCCGAGCAGTACTTC. Translating gives CASSYYSSGGPEQYF.

The chain couples TRBV7-2 to TRBJ2-5, with 7 bases lining up with TRBD1. The J call may not be correct, given that the DNA end is closer to TRBJ2-7. Germline values: CDR1 SGHTA, CDR2 FQGNSA. The CDR3 is made up of 16 amino acids. CDR3 loop: CASSFPEGRGSYEQYF. The CDR3 DNA is TGTGCCAGCAGCTTCCCTGAAGGCAGGGGGTCCTACGAGCAGTACTTC.

This clone showed up just once. This chain uses TRBV7-2 with TRBJ1-2; D ambiguous. The CDR3 totals 14 residues. Germline CDR1 is SGHTA and CDR2 is FQGNSA. Trimming removed 0 bases from V and 5 bases from J, with 10 bases in between. The DNA for the CDR3 is TGTGCCAGCAGCTTAGCGCAGCTAGGGTATGGCTACACCTTC. Translation gives CASSLAQLGYGYTF.

The chain uses TRBV11-2 and TRBJ2-3; possibly TRBD1 for D (6 bases). CDR3 length equals 16 residues. Looked up from germline, CDR1 is SGHAT and CDR2 is FQNNGV. V was trimmed by 3 bases and J by 0 bases, leaving 13 bases between them. The CDR3, as DNA: TGTGCCAGCAGCTTGGGGGCTACCCCTAGCACAGATACGCAGTATTTT. Amino acid sequence: CASSLGATPSTDTQYF. The full variable domain, its missing parts supplied by reference TRBV11-2 and TRBJ2-3, is EAGVAQSPRYKIIEKRQSVAFWCNPISGHATLYWYQQILGQGPKLLIQFQNNGVVDDSQLPKDRFSAERLKGVDSTLKIQPAKLEDSAVYLCASSLGATPSTDTQYFGPGTRLTVL.